This T cell receptor beta chain was captured in a study of low-dose radiotherapy and immunotherapy resistance in tumors (dated by TCRdb to between 2022 and 2023). Turning to the overall study: In Cohort 1, 0.5 Gy per fraction was delivered every 2 weeks, and a total PTV dose of 6.5 Gy was prescribed. Cohort 2 received 1 Gy per fraction every two weeks, with a total of 13 Gy over 26 weeks. Nivolumab and ipilimumab were both given intravenously, with nivolumab at a 240 mg flat dose every two weeks and ipilimumab at 1 mg/kg every six weeks. Cyclophosphamide 200 mg/m2 was administered intravenously every two weeks, one day before each radiation and immunotherapy administration. Starting on cycle 1 day 1, patients took 300 mg of aspirin by mouth once a day for four cycles. Randomization of trial participants into treatment groups was not performed. Eight patients were included in the translational analysis: three from the first dose cohort and the first five from the second dose cohort.

In light of the paper, this sample's time point label describes: before trial treatment. Donors were enrolled in RACIN, a single-arm phase I dose-escalation trial combining nivolumab, ipilimumab, aspirin, low-dose cyclophosphamide and low-dose radiotherapy. Patients were eligible if they had advanced solid tumors that were TIL-negative. V loses 4 bases of germline sequence and J loses 1 base, and the interval between the two ends is 14 bases. The CDR3 starts with the cysteine, ends with the phenylalanine, and has 16 residues. CDR3 DNA only is kept here, 48 bases in frame from base 1. CDR1 and CDR2 are read off the germline V gene (reference sequence) as LGHDT and YNNKEL. Sequencing instrument: Illumina HiSeq 2500. First-strand cDNA was synthesized using Superscript III and a set of TRAV- and TRBV-specific primers, so that both TCRalpha and TCRbeta chains were covered. TCRs were amplified for about 22 PCR cycles with Phusion, using a constant-region primer paired with the adapter attached to the V primers. The isolated mRNA was amplified using the MessageAmp II aRNA Amplification Kit, with in vitro transcription performed for about 15 hours at 37 degrees C. mRNA for TCR sequencing was isolated with the Dynabeads mRNA DIRECT Purification Kit. A second approximately 25-cycle Phusion PCR added indexed Illumina adapters, and products were purified with AMPure XP beads. The authors' pipeline ran thus. Using custom Perl scripts, TCR sequences that encoded the same protein were pooled, out-of-frame sequences were dropped, and the abundance of each clonotype was calculated. Any TCR sequence supported by only a single read was excluded from analysis. The metrics used to describe the repertoires included Shannon entropy, Gini index, clonality, richness, and the frequency of TCRs shared between repertoires. TCRdb trimmed the raw reads at Q25, called clones with MiXCR and kept productive beta chains. Merged by CDR3 protein, the rows form single entries marked with the most common genes and DNA. TCRdb, not the authors, supplied the V and J calls. The sample includes about 64,000 distinct CDR3 sequences, with about 25% observed a single time. About 7% of the sample lies in the top ten.

Turning to this clonotype: What antigen it recognizes has not been identified. Base qualities were left out, and no much larger clone turns up one base away.

The sample consisted of PBMCs, taken before treatment. This receptor was identified in a male donor with rectosigmoid adenocarcinoma. The rearrangement joined TRBV3-1 to TRBJ2-1; TRBD1 is a possible D gene, resting on 5 matching bases. The DNA is as follows: TGTGCCAGCAGCCCTCTAGGGGCTCGTTCCTACAATGAGCAGTTCTTC. Translated, this is CASSPLGARSYNEQFF.